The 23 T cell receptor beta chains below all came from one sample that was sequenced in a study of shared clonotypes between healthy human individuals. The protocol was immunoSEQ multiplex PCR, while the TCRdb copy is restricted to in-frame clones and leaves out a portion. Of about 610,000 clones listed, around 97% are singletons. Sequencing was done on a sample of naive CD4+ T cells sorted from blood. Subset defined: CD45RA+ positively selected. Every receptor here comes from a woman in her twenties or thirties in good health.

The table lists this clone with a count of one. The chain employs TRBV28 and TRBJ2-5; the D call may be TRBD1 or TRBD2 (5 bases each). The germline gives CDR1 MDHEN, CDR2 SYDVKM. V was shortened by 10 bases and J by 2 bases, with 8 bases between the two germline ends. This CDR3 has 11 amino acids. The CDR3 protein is CATGAQETQYF. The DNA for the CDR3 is TGTGCCACCGGGGCACAAGAGACCCAGTACTTC.

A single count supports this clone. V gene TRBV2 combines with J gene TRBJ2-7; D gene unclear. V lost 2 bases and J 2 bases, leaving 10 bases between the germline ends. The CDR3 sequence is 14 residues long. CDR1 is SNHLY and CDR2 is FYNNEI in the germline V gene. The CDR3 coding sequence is TGTGCCAGCAGTGAAACGACTGGGACCTACGAGCAGTACTTC. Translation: CASSETTGTYEQYF. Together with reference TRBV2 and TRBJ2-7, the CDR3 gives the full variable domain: EPEVTQTPSHQVTQMGQEVILRCVPISNHLYFYWYRQILGQKVEFLVSFYNNEISEKSEIFDDQFSVERPDGSNFTLKIRSTKLEDSAMYFCASSETTGTYEQYFGPGTRLTVT.

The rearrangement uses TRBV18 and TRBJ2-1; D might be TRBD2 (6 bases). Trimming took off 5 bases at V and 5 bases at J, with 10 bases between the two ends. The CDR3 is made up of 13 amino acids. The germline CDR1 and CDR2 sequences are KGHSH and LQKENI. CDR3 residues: CASSVEGNNEQFF. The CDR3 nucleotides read TGTGCCAGCTCAGTGGAGGGGAACAATGAGCAGTTCTTC.

CDR3 sequence (DNA): TGTGCCAGCACCCCCCTTGTCTTCCGGGAGTGGGAGCGCGAGCAGTACTTC. As protein: CASTPLVFREWEREQYF. The chain links TRBV28 to TRBJ2-7, with a weak D call TRBD2 (6 bases). The CDR3 spans 17 residues. Trimming cost V 7 bases and J 6 bases, with 28 bases left between them. Germline V gene sequence: CDR1 MDHEN, CDR2 SYDVKM.

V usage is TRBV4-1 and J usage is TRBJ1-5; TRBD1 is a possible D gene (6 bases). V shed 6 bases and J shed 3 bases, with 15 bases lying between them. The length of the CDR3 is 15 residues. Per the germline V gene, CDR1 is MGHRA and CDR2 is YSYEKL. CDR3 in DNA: TGCGCCAGCAGGCCTACCGGGACAAACAATCAGCCCCAGCATTTT. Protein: CASRPTGTNNQPQHF.

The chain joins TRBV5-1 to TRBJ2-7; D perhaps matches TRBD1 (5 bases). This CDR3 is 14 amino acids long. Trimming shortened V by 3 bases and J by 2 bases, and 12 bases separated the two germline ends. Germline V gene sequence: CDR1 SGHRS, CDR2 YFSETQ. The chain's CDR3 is CASSSAQGPYEQYF. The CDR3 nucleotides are TGCGCCAGCAGCTCGGCGCAGGGTCCCTACGAGCAGTACTTC.

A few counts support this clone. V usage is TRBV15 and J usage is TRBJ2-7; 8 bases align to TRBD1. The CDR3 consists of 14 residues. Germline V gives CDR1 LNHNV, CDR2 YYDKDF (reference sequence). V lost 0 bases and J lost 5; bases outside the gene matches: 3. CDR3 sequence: CATSRDRGLNEQYF. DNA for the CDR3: TGTGCCACCAGCAGAGACAGGGGGCTGAACGAGCAGTACTTC.

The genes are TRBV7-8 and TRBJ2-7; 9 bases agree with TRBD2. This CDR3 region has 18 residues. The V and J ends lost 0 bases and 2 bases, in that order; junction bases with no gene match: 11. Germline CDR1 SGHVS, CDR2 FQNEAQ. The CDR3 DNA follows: TGTGCCAGCAGCTTAGCGAGGGTAGGGCTAGCGGGGCCCTACGAGCAGTACTTC. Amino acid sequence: CASSLARVGLAGPYEQYF.

CDR3 sequence reads: CASSLSDETQYF. The CDR3 DNA reads TGTGCCAGCAGCTTGTCGGATGAGACCCAGTACTTC. The V and J genes are TRBV5-5 and TRBJ2-5; D unclear. This CDR3 comprises 12 residues. Between the trimmed V and J ends, which lost 1 base and 5 bases, there was a span of 6 bases. Germline assignment: CDR1 SGHKS and CDR2 YYEKEE (reference sequence).

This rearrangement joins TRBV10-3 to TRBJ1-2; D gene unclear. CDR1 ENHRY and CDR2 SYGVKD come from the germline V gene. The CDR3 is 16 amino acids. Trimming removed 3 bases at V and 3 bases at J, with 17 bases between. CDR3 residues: CAISDPGRAKDYGYTF. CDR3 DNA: TGTGCCATCAGTGACCCCGGTAGGGCTAAGGACTATGGCTACACCTTC.

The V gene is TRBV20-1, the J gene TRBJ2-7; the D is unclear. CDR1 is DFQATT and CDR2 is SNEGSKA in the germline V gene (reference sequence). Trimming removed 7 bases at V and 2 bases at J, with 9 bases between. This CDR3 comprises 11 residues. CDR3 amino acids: CSVGAAYEQYF. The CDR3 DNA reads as TGCAGTGTGGGCGCCGCCTACGAGCAGTACTTC.

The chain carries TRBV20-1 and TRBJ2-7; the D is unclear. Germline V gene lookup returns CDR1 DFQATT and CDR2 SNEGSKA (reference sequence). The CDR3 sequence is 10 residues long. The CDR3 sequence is CNYSSYEQYF. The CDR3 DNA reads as TGCAACTACTCCTCCTACGAGCAGTACTTC.

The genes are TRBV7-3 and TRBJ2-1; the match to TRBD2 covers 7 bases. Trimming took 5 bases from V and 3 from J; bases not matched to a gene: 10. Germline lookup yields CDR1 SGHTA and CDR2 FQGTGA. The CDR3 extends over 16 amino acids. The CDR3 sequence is CASSPFGEGLYNEQFF. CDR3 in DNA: TGTGCCAGCAGCCCATTCGGGGAGGGCCTCTACAATGAGCAGTTCTTC.

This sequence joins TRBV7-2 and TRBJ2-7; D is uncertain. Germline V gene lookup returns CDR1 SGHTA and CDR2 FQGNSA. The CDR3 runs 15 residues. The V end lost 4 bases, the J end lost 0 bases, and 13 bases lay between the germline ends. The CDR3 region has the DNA TGTGCCAGCAGCTACCCTCGGCGGAGCTCCTACGAGCAGTACTTC. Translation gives CASSYPRRSSYEQYF.

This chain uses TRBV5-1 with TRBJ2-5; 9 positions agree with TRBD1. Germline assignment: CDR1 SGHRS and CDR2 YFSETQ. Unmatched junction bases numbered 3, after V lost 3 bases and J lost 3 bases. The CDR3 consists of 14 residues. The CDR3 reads CASSSGTGKETQYF. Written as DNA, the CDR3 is TGCGCCAGCAGCTCCGGGACAGGGAAAGAGACCCAGTACTTC.

CDR3 residues: CASKGIPSGTQYF. Here the CDR3 DNA reads TGTGCCAGTAAGGGGATCCCAAGTGGGACCCAGTACTTC. V gene TRBV6-1 combines with J gene TRBJ2-5; possibly TRBD1 for D (5 bases). The CDR3 spans 13 residues. V gave up 9 bases and J gave up 7 bases, with 18 bases separating them. Germline CDR1 reads MNHNS; CDR2 reads SASEGT.

In DNA form, the CDR3 reads TGTGCCAGCAGCTCCACAGGGGCTGGAAACACCATATATTTT. It codes for CASSSTGAGNTIYF. The genes are TRBV7-9 and TRBJ1-3; TRBD1 agrees at 7 bases. Germline V gene sequence: CDR1 SEHNR, CDR2 FQNEAQ (reference sequence). The CDR3 extends over 14 amino acids. The junction had 2 bases not matched to a gene; V was cut back by 4 bases and J by 2 bases.

This chain's CDR3 is CASSPGTSARGSYNEQFF. The CDR3 nucleotides are TGTGCCAGCAGCCCCGGGACTAGCGCCAGGGGGTCCTACAATGAGCAGTTCTTC. V is TRBV5-4 and J is TRBJ2-1, with 10 bases matching TRBD2. The germline V gene encodes CDR1 SGHNT and CDR2 YYREEE (reference sequence). The J segment lost 1 base and the V segment lost 4 bases, leaving 11 bases of the junction unmatched. This CDR3 has 18 residues.

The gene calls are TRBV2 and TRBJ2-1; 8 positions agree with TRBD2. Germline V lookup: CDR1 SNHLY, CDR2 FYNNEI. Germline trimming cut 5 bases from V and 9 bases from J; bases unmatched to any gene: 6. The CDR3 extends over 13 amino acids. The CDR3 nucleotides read TGTGCCAGCAGTAGCGGGAGCGTGTCTGAGCAGTTCTTC. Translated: CASSSGSVSEQFF.

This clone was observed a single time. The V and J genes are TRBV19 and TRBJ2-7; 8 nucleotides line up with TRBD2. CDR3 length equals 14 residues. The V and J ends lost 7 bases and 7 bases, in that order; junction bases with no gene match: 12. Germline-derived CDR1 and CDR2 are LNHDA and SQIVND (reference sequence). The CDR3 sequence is CASMAGGLPEEQYF. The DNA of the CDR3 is TGTGCCAGTATGGCGGGAGGCCTCCCAGAAGAGCAGTACTTC.

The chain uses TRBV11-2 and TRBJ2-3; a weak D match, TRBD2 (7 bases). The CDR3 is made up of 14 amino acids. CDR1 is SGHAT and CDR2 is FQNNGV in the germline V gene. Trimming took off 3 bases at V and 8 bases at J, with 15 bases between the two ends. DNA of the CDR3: TGTGCCAGCAGCTTCGGGGGGCAGGACGGTACGCAGTATTTT. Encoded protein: CASSFGGQDGTQYF.

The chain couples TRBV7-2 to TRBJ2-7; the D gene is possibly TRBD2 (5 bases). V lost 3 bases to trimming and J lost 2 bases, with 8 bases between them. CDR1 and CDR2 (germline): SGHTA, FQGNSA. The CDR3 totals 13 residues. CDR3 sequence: CASSFGLTYEQYF. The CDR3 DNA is TGTGCCAGCAGCTTCGGACTTACCTACGAGCAGTACTTC. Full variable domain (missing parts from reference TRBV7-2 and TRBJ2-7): GAGVSQSPSNKVTEKGKDVELRCDPISGHTALYWYRQSLGQGLEFLIYFQGNSAPDKSGLPSDRFSAERTGGSVSTLTIQRTQQEDSAVYLCASSFGLTYEQYFGPGTRLTVT.

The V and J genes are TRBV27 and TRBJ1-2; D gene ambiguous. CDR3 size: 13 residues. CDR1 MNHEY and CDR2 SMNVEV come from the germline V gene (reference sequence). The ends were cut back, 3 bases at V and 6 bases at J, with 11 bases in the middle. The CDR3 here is CASSFTVGDGYTF. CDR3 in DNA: TGTGCCAGCAGTTTCACAGTCGGCGATGGCTACACCTTC.